This T cell receptor beta chain came from a study of T cell changes during pregnancy in multiple sclerosis. V shed 1 base and J 5 bases; nucleotides not matched to a gene: 7. This CDR3 has 15 amino acids. Germline V gene data show CDR1 as SGHTA and CDR2 as FQGNSA. Using immunoSEQ multiplex PCR, the repertoire was profiled, and TCRdb retains in-frame clones only, with some absent. Of approximately 90,000 clones listed, roughly nine tenths are singletons. This TCR was sampled from a female donor in good health, enrolled as a control in a pregnancy study. This chain connects TRBV7-2 to TRBJ2-7; 8 positions agree with TRBD1. Sequenced here: peripheral blood, sampled after pregnancy. The CDR3 reads CASSLVGSGGDEQYF. Written as DNA, the CDR3 is TGTGCCAGCAGCTTAGTGGGGTCAGGGGGCGACGAGCAGTACTTC. The variable domain in full, completed from reference TRBV7-2 and TRBJ2-7, reads GAGVSQSPSNKVTEKGKDVELRCDPISGHTALYWYRQSLGQGLEFLIYFQGNSAPDKSGLPSDRFSAERTGGSVSTLTIQRTQQEDSAVYLCASSLVGSGGDEQYFGPGTRLTVT.